These T cell receptor beta chains were read from a single sample in a study of shared clonotypes between healthy human individuals. The assay was immunoSEQ multiplex PCR, and TCRdb's table has in-frame clones only and misses some. Of some 900,000 clones listed, approximately 80% were seen once; the top ten hold nearly 1.5%. The material sequenced was memory CD4+ T cells sorted from blood. These receptors were taken from a young man in good health. The CDR3 runs from the conserved cysteine through the conserved F or W. A D gene is named only where the DNA matches it firmly. Only some rows state a clone size, as once, few, many or a class for expanded clones.

J gene	D gene	V gene	clone size	CDR3 DNA	CDR3 protein
TRBJ2-7	TRBD1	TRBV7-9	-	TGTGCCAGCAGCTTTACAGGGGGAGTCTACGAGCAGTACTTC	CASSFTGGVYEQYF
TRBJ1-6	-	TRBV10-3	-	TGTGCCATCAAGGGACACAATAATTCACCCCTCCACTTT	CAIKGHNNSPLHF
TRBJ2-1	TRBD2	TRBV29-1	-	TGCAGCGTTGAAGTTGGACTAGCGGGAGGTGGTGAGCAGTTCTTC	CSVEVGLAGGGEQFF
TRBJ2-5	-	TRBV5-6	-	TGTGCCAGCAGCCTCCGGTCCTTCGGGAACGTAGAGACCCAGTACTTC	CASSLRSFGNVETQYF
TRBJ2-3	TRBD2	TRBV29-1	-	TGCAGCGTTGCCGGGGGGAGTAGACTGAGCACAGATACGCAGTATTTT	CSVAGGSRLSTDTQYF
TRBJ2-5	-	TRBV10-3	once	TGTGCCATCGGGGGGGCTAGCCAAGAGACCCAGTACTTC	CAIGGASQETQYF
TRBJ2-2	-	TRBV5-4	-	TGTGCCAGCAGCTTGGGTCAAATTAACACCGGGGAGCTGTTTTTT	CASSLGQINTGELFF
TRBJ1-1	-	TRBV18	few	TGTGCCAGCTCAGAACAGGCGGGGGGAGCTTTCTTT	CASSEQAGGAFF
TRBJ1-1	-	TRBV6-5	-	TGTGCCAGCAGAAGGGGACAAACCCTCGGGAGTGAAGCTTTCTTT	CASRRGQTLGSEAFF
TRBJ2-7	-	TRBV10-3	-	TGTGCCATCAGTCTGGACGGGCCTGACTACGAGCAGTACTTC	CAISLDGPDYEQYF